The clone carrying this TCR beta chain has ten or more counts. Its specificity is unknown. The record originates from a study of Graves' ophthalmopathy and Graves' hyperthyroidism. Regarding the study as a whole: Thyroid clonotypes that were expanded above 0.001 frequency mostly also appeared in blood.

CDR3 size: 16 residues. From germline, CDR1 is MDHEN and CDR2 SYDVKM. Trimming cost V 5 bases and J 6 bases, with 20 bases left between them. Amplifying from RNA transcripts, the study obtained TCR beta CDR3 regions. RT-PCR in the first round used HTBI primers; a second-round multiplex PCR followed. TCRdb independently ran MiXCR on the multiplex PCR reads; one entry per CDR3 protein. The sample holds about 620,000 distinct CDR3 sequences; 20% to 25% are singletons and the top ten take around 7%. Aged 18 to 65, the patients with hyperthyroidism had under 2 months' duration and were newly diagnosed. The PBMCs originated from approximately 9.5 ml of fresh peripheral blood.

The sample consisted of peripheral blood. The chain has TRBV28 and TRBJ1-5, with D possibly being TRBD1 (5 bases). The sequence derives from a young woman with stable Graves' hyperthyroidism. Some clones in this sample may be carry-over from other donors' samples. CDR3 DNA sequence: TGTGCCAGCAGTCCGTTTGGGGGTGGTTCTGGTCAGCCCCAGCATTTT. Amino acids: CASSPFGGGSGQPQHF.